This T cell receptor (beta chain) was profiled in a study of T cell responses to AZD1222 COVID-19 vaccine. Study-wide results and caveats: Nearly half of the spike-specific TCRs reportedly recognize variant regions that carry no mutations. Just five or six AZD1222 recipients tested seropositive at baseline.

The data were produced by immunoSEQ multiplex PCR, yet TCRdb's version contains in-frame clones alone and is incomplete. This sample has roughly 150,000 clones, with about 93% found just once. Note on this clone: Its antigen is unidentified.

This sequence was found in an adult in good health. The sequencing used peripheral blood, collected on day 0 of AZD1222 vaccination.

CDR3 nucleotide sequence: TGTGCCAGCAGCAAAAATCAGCCCCAGCATTTT. Translating gives CASSKNQPQHF. This chain joins TRBV28 and TRBJ1-5, with D unclear. Germline V gives CDR1 MDHEN, CDR2 SYDVKM. The CDR3 runs 11 residues. Between the trimmed V and J ends, which lost 6 bases and 4 bases, there was a span of 4 bases.